A selection of T cell receptor beta chains follows, all from one sample in a study of OX40 agonist ivuxolimab in advanced cancers. Generated by immunoSEQ multiplex PCR, the TCRdb table keeps only in-frame clones and is missing some. The sample yields roughly 24,000 clones, about 85% seen once. The sample in question was CD4+ or CD8+ T cells sorted from blood, obtained in a trial of the OX40 agonist ivuxolimab. All receptors come from an adult with an advanced solid tumor such as melanoma, head and neck, liver or kidney cancer. CDR3s include the opening cysteine and the closing phenylalanine or tryptophan. A D gene is named only where the DNA matches it firmly. The size field is filled for only some rows; it gives once, few, many or a size class.

V gene	clone size	J gene	CDR3 length	D gene	CDR3 protein
TRBV2	-	TRBJ2-5	16	-	CASSDRAQNFQETQYF
TRBV11-2	-	TRBJ2-7	13	-	CASSLYGTGEQYF
TRBV13	-	TRBJ1-1	13	-	CASSGQLNTEAFF
TRBV28	-	TRBJ2-7	14	-	CASSLGGAGYEQYF
TRBV6-1	-	TRBJ2-7	12	-	CASSEMWGEQYF
TRBV6-1	few	TRBJ2-7	11	-	CASRTGYEQYF
TRBV10-3	-	TRBJ2-7	15	-	CAISESRENTYEQYF
TRBV11-2	-	TRBJ2-7	12	-	CASSLGQARQYF
TRBV27	-	TRBJ2-7	13	-	CASSLLSPYEQYF
TRBV5-6	-	TRBJ2-7	14	TRBD1	CASSLNRGMYEQYF
TRBV9	-	TRBJ2-7	16	TRBD2	CASTPLEASGTYEQYF
TRBV7-3	-	TRBJ2-1	15	TRBD2	CASSPAGGPYNEQFF
TRBV27	-	TRBJ1-1	14	TRBD1	CASSWGQGVTEAFF
TRBV6-1	-	TRBJ2-7	12	-	CATWDNSYEQYF